This TCR beta chain was sequenced for a study of blood T cell repertoires in COVID-19. The CDR3 sequence is 12 residues long. The V and J ends lost 5 bases and 15 bases respectively, with 17 bases between them. Clones were sequenced by immunoSEQ multiplex PCR, and TCRdb holds only the in-frame ones, with some missing. The sample records 200,000 to 300,000 clones, around 80% being singletons. The genes are TRBV12-3 or TRBV12-4 and TRBJ2-1, with D unresolved. Input material: peripheral blood. This TCR derives from a man aged 40-55 years who had recovered from COVID-19. DNA of the CDR3: TGTGCCAGCAGTGCGACACGGCCGTGGCCGTTCTTC. Amino acids: CASSATRPWPFF.